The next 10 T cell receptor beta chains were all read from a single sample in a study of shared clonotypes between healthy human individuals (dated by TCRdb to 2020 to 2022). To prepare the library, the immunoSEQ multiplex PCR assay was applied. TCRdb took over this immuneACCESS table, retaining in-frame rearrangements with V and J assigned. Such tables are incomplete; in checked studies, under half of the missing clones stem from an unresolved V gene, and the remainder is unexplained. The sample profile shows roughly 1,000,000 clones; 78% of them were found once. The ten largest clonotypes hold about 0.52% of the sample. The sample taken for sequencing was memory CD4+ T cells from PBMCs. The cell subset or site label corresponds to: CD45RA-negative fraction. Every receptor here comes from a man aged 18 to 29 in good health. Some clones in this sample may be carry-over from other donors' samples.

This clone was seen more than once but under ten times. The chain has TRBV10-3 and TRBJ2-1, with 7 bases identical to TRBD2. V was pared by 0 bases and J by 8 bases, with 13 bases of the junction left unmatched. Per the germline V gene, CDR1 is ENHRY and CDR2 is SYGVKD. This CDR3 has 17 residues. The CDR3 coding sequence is TGTGCCATCAGTGAGTCCTTCGCGGGAGTAAAGTCAGATGAGCAGTTCTTC. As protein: CAISESFAGVKSDEQFF.

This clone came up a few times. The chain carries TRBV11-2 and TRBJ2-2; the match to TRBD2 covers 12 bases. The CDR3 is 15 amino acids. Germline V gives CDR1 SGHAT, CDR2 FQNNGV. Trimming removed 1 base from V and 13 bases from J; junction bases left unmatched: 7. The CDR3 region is CASSLGSSGREVLFF. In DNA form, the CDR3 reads TGTGCCAGCAGCTTAGGGTCTAGCGGGAGGGAGGTGCTGTTTTTT.

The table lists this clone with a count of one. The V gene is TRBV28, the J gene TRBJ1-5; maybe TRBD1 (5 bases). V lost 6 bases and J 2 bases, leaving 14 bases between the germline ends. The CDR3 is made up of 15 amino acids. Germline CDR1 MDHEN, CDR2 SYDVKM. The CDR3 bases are TGTGCCAGCAGCAACGGGGGGACTGGCAATCAGCCCCAGCATTTT. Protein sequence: CASSNGGTGNQPQHF.

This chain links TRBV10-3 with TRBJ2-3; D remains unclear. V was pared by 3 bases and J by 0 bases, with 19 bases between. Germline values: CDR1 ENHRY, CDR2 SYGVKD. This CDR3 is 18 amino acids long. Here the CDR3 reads CAISDPQSFEDSTDTQYF. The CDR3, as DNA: TGTGCCATCAGTGACCCCCAATCCTTTGAAGATAGCACAGATACGCAGTATTTT.

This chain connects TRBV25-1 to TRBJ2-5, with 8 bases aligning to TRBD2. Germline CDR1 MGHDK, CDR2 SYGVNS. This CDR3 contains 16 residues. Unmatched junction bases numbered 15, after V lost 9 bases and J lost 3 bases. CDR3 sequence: CASSRGGGAWEETQYF. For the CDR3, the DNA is TGTGCCAGTTCCCGGGGGGGAGGGGCTTGGGAAGAGACCCAGTACTTC.

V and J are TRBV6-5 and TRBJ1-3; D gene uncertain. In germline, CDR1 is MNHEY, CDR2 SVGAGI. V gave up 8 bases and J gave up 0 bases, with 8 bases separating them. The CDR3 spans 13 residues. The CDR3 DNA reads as TGTGCCAGCGGGAGGACCTCTGGAAACACCATATATTTT. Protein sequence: CASGRTSGNTIYF.

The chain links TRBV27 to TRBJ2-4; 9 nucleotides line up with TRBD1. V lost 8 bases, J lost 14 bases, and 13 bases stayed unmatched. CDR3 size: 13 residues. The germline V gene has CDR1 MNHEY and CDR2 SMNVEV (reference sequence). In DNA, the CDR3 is TGTGCCAGCGGGGACAGGGTTAGGGGGCAGGAGTACTTC. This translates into CASGDRVRGQEYF.

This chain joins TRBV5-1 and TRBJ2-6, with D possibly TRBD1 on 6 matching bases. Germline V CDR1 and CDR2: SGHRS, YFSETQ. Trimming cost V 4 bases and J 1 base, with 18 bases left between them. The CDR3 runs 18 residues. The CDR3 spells CASSNLQGLQSGANVLTF. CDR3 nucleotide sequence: TGCGCCAGCAGCAACCTACAGGGTCTCCAATCTGGGGCCAACGTCCTGACTTTC. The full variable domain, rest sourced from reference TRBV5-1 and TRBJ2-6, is KAGVTQTPRYLIKTRGQQVTLSCSPISGHRSVSWYQQTPGQGLQFLFEYFSETQRNKGNFPGRFSGRQFSNSRSEMNVSTLELGDSALYLCASSNLQGLQSGANVLTFGAGSRLTVL.

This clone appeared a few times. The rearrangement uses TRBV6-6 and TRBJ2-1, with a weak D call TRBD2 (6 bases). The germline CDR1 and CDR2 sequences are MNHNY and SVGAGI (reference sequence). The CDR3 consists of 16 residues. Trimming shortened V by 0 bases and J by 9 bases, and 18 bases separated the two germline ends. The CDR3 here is CASSYSGWASAGEQFF. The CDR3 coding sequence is TGTGCCAGCAGTTACTCGGGGTGGGCTAGCGCCGGTGAGCAGTTCTTC.

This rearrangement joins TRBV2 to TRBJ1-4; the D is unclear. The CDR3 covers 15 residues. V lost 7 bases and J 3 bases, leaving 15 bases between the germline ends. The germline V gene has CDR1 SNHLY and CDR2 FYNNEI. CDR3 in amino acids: CASKATKMANEKLFF. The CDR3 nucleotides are TGTGCCAGCAAGGCGACAAAGATGGCTAATGAAAAACTGTTTTTT.